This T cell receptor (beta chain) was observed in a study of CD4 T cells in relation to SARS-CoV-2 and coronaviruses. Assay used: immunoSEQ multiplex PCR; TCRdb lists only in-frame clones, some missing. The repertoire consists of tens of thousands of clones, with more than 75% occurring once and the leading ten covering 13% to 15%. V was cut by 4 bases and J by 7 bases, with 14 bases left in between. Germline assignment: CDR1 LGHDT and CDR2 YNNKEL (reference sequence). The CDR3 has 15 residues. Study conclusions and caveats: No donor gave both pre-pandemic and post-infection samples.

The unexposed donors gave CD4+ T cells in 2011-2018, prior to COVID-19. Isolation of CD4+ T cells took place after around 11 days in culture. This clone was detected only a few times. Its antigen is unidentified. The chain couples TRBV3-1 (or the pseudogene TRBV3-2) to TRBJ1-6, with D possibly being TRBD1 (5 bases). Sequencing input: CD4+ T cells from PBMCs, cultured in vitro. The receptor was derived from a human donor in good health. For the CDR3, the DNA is TGTGCCAGCAGCCTAGGAGGGGCCGACAATTCACCCCTCCACTTT. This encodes CASSLGGADNSPLHF.